Each of the 24 T cell receptor beta chains below was sequenced from the same sample in a study of cytomegalovirus exposure and HLA in healthy donors. PCR employed 60 Vbeta and 13 Jbeta primers. The data were produced by immunoSEQ multiplex PCR, yet TCRdb's version contains in-frame clones alone and is incomplete. The sample lists 200,000 or so clones; more than 65% were seen once. The specimen was PBMCs. These TCRs come from a woman in her 30s in good health and CMV-seropositive.

The chain combines TRBV28 with TRBJ1-1; possibly TRBD1 for D (5 bases). The CDR3 has 12 residues. Germline V gene data show CDR1 as MDHEN and CDR2 as SYDVKM. Trimming took off 7 bases at V and 4 bases at J, with 10 bases between the two ends. The CDR3 region has the DNA TGTGCCAGCAAGAGGAGGGGCACTGAAGCTTTCTTT. Translated, it gives CASKRRGTEAFF.

In its sample, this clone was seen once. The rearrangement uses TRBV10-3 and TRBJ2-7; D is possibly TRBD2 (6 bases). Per the germline V gene, CDR1 is ENHRY and CDR2 is SYGVKD. The CDR3 has 13 residues. V lost 10 bases and J lost 1, with 14 bases in between. The CDR3 region is CATRVGGSYEQYF. The DNA for the CDR3 is TGTGCCACTCGAGTGGGGGGTTCCTACGAGCAGTACTTC.

The chain has TRBV19 and TRBJ2-7; 10 nucleotides align to TRBD2. The CDR3 extends over 14 amino acids. V trimming: 9 bases; J trimming: 3 bases; junction bases outside the gene matches: 8. CDR1 and CDR2 from the germline V gene are LNHDA and SQIVND (reference sequence). CDR3 bases: TGTGCCAGCGGAGCAGCGGGAGGGGGCTACGAGCAGTACTTC. Translation: CASGAAGGGYEQYF. The variable domain in full, with the rest retrieved from reference TRBV19 and TRBJ2-7, is DGGITQSPKYLFRKEGQNVTLSCEQNLNHDAMYWYRQDPGQGLRLIYYSQIVNDFQKGDIAEGYSVSREKKESFPLTVTSAQKNPTAFYLCASGAAGGGYEQYFGPGTRLTVT.

V usage is TRBV28 and J usage is TRBJ1-1, with 9 bases that match TRBD1. Germline V gives CDR1 MDHEN, CDR2 SYDVKM. V dropped 9 bases and J dropped 3; count of bases not matched to a gene: 11. The CDR3 is 15 amino acids. CDR3 nucleotides: TGTGCCAGGCGAGACAGGGGGATTTTGGACACTGAAGCTTTCTTT. This codes for CARRDRGILDTEAFF.

The chain is built from TRBV5-1 and TRBJ2-3; TRBD2 agrees at 12 bases. This CDR3 is built from 17 residues. The V and J ends lost 4 bases and 4 bases, in that order; junction bases with no gene match: 10. The germline V gene encodes CDR1 SGHRS and CDR2 YFSETQ. CDR3 in DNA: TGCGCCAGCAGCCTGGGACTAGCGGGTCCGATCGCAGATACGCAGTATTTT. Translating it yields CASSLGLAGPIADTQYF.

CDR3 amino acids: CASSETGQTSSYEQYF. The CDR3, as DNA: TGCGCCAGCAGTGAGACCGGACAGACGAGCTCCTACGAGCAGTACTTC. This chain connects TRBV10-1 to TRBJ2-7, with D maybe TRBD1 (6 bases). The CDR3 length is 16 residues. Between the trimmed V and J ends, which lost 2 bases and 0 bases, there was a span of 14 bases. Germline V CDR1 and CDR2: WNHNN, SYGVQD (reference sequence).

The chain links TRBV7-6 to TRBJ2-2; D is possibly TRBD1 (6 bases). Germline-derived CDR1 and CDR2 are SGHVS and FNYEAQ. The CDR3 extends over 14 amino acids. V lost 5 bases and J lost 4, with 11 bases in between. DNA for the CDR3: TGTGCCAGCAGCCGACTGGGGGCCACCGGGGAGCTGTTTTTT. Translating gives CASSRLGATGELFF. The whole variable domain, remainder taken from reference TRBV7-6 and TRBJ2-2, is GAGVSQSPRYKVTKRGQDVALRCDPISGHVSLYWYRQALGQGPEFLTYFNYEAQQDKSGLPNDRFSAERPEGSISTLTIQRTEQRDSAMYRCASSRLGATGELFFGEGSRLTVL.

This chain joins TRBV19 and TRBJ2-1; the match to TRBD2 covers 9 bases. The germline V gene has CDR1 LNHDA and CDR2 SQIVND (reference sequence). The CDR3 covers 16 residues. After removal of 7 bases from V and 6 bases from J, the junction contained 13 bases not matched to a gene. The CDR3 DNA reads TGTGCCAGTACCCCGGTAGCGGGGGTTAAATTCAATGAGCAGTTCTTC. Protein sequence: CASTPVAGVKFNEQFF.

The gene calls are TRBV19 and TRBJ2-2; possible D gene TRBD2, 5 bases. Germline values: CDR1 LNHDA, CDR2 SQIVND (reference sequence). V lost 5 bases, J lost 1 base, and 11 bases lay in between. The CDR3 loop spans 15 amino acids. The CDR3 sequence is CASSFGRENTGELFF. CDR3 sequence (DNA): TGTGCCAGTAGTTTCGGACGGGAGAACACCGGGGAGCTGTTTTTT.

The chain combines TRBV27 with TRBJ2-5; D not certain. Trimming stripped 5 bases from V and 9 bases from J, with 10 bases between. CDR1 is MNHEY and CDR2 is SMNVEV in the germline V gene (reference sequence). The CDR3 is 11 amino acids. CDR3 nucleotide sequence: TGTGCCAGCAGTACCTCCCCGGCCCAGTACTTC. It is translated as CASSTSPAQYF.

This clone was seen a handful of times. The chain uses TRBV10-3 and TRBJ2-2, with 10 nucleotides matching TRBD1. Germline assignment: CDR1 ENHRY and CDR2 SYGVKD. The CDR3 totals 13 residues. V lost 10 bases to trimming and J lost 8 bases; unmatched junction nucleotides: 7. The CDR3 DNA reads as TGTGCCACGTGGACAGGGGGATCGGGGGAGCTGTTTTTT. Protein: CATWTGGSGELFF.

The chain combines TRBV19 with TRBJ1-2, with TRBD1 as a possible D gene (5 bases). With 6 bases removed from V and 8 bases from J, the gap between germline ends came to 13 bases. Germline V gives CDR1 LNHDA, CDR2 SQIVND (reference sequence). This CDR3 spans 12 amino acids. CDR3 DNA sequence: TGTGCCAGTAGCGTCGGGGGAAACGGCTACACCTTC. The encoded protein is CASSVGGNGYTF.

V and J are TRBV27 and TRBJ2-1; 7 bases line up with TRBD2. This CDR3 has 12 amino acids. From germline, CDR1 is MNHEY and CDR2 SMNVEV (reference sequence). CDR3: CASGGRYNEQFF. The CDR3 DNA is TGTGCTTCGGGGGGACGGTACAATGAGCAGTTCTTC.

Here the CDR3 reads CATGLAGSYNEQFF. The DNA for the CDR3 is TGTGCCACCGGACTAGCGGGATCCTACAATGAGCAGTTCTTC. This chain joins TRBV28 and TRBJ2-1; 12 bases map to TRBD2. V lost 10 bases, J lost 1 base, and 2 bases stayed unmatched. From germline, CDR1 is MDHEN and CDR2 SYDVKM. This CDR3 contains 14 residues.

The J gene is TRBJ1-3, the V gene TRBV27; TRBD1 might be the D (6 bases). Trimming took 8 bases from V and 3 from J, leaving 11 bases between them. The length of the CDR3 is 13 residues. Germline lookup yields CDR1 MNHEY and CDR2 SMNVEV (reference sequence). CDR3 amino acids: CASSRGFGNTIYF. CDR3 bases: TGTGCCAGCTCTAGGGGGTTTGGAAACACCATATATTTT.

The chain carries TRBV14 and TRBJ1-1; 7 nucleotides agree with TRBD1. The trim removed 4 bases at V and 6 bases at J, leaving 11 bases unmatched. This CDR3 contains 15 residues. CDR1 is SGHDN, CDR2 FVKESK, per germline. The CDR3 DNA follows: TGTGCCAGCAGCCCATTAAAAACAGGGGTGGCTGAAGCTTTCTTT. This translates into CASSPLKTGVAEAFF.

The gene calls are TRBV9 and TRBJ1-6; perhaps TRBD1 as D (6 bases). Trimming cost V 4 bases and J 10 bases, with 21 bases left between them. The germline gives CDR1 SGDLS, CDR2 YYNGEE. This CDR3 contains 16 residues. The CDR3 sequence is CASSMNSGADGSPLHF. The CDR3 region has the DNA TGTGCCAGCAGCATGAACTCAGGGGCGGACGGATCACCCCTCCACTTT.

The chain couples TRBV7-2 to TRBJ2-1; 10 positions match TRBD2. Germline CDR1 SGHTA, CDR2 FQGNSA. The junction had 13 bases not matched to a gene; V was cut back by 6 bases and J by 5 bases. The CDR3 runs 17 residues. The CDR3 DNA reads as TGTGCCAGCAGTCTCCTGATCTGGACTAGCGGAGACAATGAGCAGTTCTTC. This sequence encodes CASSLLIWTSGDNEQFF.

The CDR3 DNA is TGCGCCAGCACAGGGGGGTATTCCTACGAGCAGTACTTC. Its protein is CASTGGYSYEQYF. The rearrangement links TRBV5-1 to TRBJ2-7; D possibly corresponds to TRBD1 (7 bases). The germline V gene has CDR1 SGHRS and CDR2 YFSETQ. V shed 6 bases and J shed 1 base, with 11 bases lying between them. This CDR3 contains 13 residues.

The chain joins TRBV9 to TRBJ2-2; D is possibly TRBD1 (6 bases). This CDR3 is 15 amino acids long. CDR1 is SGDLS and CDR2 is YYNGEE in the germline V gene. The V end lost 4 bases, the J end lost 3 bases, and 13 bases lay between the germline ends. CDR3: CASSTRQADTGELFF. DNA of the CDR3: TGTGCCAGCAGCACCAGACAGGCCGACACCGGGGAGCTGTTTTTT.

The J gene is TRBJ2-1, the V gene TRBV25-1; the D gene is possibly TRBD1 (7 bases). This CDR3 region has 14 residues. The V and J ends lost 8 bases and 9 bases respectively, with 20 bases between them. Germline CDR1 and CDR2: MGHDK and SYGVNS. CDR3 sequence (DNA): TGTGCCAGCTGTCGGGACAGCGGGTTAGGTGAGCAGTTCTTC. Translation gives CASCRDSGLGEQFF. Filled out from reference TRBV25-1 and TRBJ2-1, the complete variable domain reads EADIYQTPRYLVIGTGKKITLECSQTMGHDKMYWYQQDPGMELHLIHYSYGVNSTEKGDLSSESTVSRIRTEHFPLTLESARPSHTSQYLCASCRDSGLGEQFFGPGTRLTVL.

The chain employs TRBV4-2 and TRBJ2-3, with 8 bases lining up with TRBD2. CDR1 LGHNA and CDR2 YNFKEQ come from the germline V gene. V lost 0 bases to trimming and J lost 5 bases; unmatched junction nucleotides: 10. The CDR3 contains 17 residues. CDR3 bases: TGTGCCAGCAGCCAAGAAGGGAGCGGGGGAGACCTAGATACGCAGTATTTT. It codes for CASSQEGSGGDLDTQYF.

The chain recombines TRBV4-3 with TRBJ2-3; 7 nucleotides match TRBD2. Trimming cost V 0 bases and J 2 bases; bases outside gene matches: 2. CDR1 is LGHNA and CDR2 is YSLEER in the germline V gene. CDR3 length: 15 residues. The CDR3: CASSQEAGDTDTQYF. CDR3 DNA sequence: TGCGCCAGCAGCCAAGAGGCGGGGGACACAGATACGCAGTATTTT.

The chain has TRBV2 and TRBJ2-5; D uncertain. CDR1 SNHLY and CDR2 FYNNEI come from the germline V gene. V was shortened by 8 bases and J by 5 bases, with 12 bases between the two germline ends. This CDR3 is 12 amino acids long. CDR3 residues: CASLKYAETQYF. The DNA of the CDR3 is TGTGCCAGCTTGAAGTATGCGGAGACCCAGTACTTC.